This T cell receptor (beta chain) was sequenced for a study of blood T cells in healthy people across ages. On this clonotype: Its antigen is undetermined. At one of its ends the junction is not consistent with the germline gene, which may arise from a read error.

For the second PCR, which ran for about 6 to 12 cycles, a sample-barcoded 5' primer and a J-beta primer mix were used. One entry per CDR3 protein results from TCRdb running MiXCR on the 5' RACE reads. The sample carries around 940,000 distinct CDR3 sequences, about 51% recorded once. Germline CDR1 reads MNHEY; CDR2 reads SMNVEV (reference sequence). This CDR3 comprises 14 residues. Broader study findings: Estimates based on one million T cells were treated as lower bounds. It was the long-lived donors that had more naive CD4+ cells and higher diversity than aged donors.

There were at least 5 micrograms of total RNA extracted from every sample. This sequence was found in a woman aged 55 to 70 in good health. The sequencing sample was made of blood. This sequence joins TRBV27 and TRBJ2-7; D might be TRBD1 (7 bases). CDR3 bases: TGTGCCGGCAGGGGGGCAGGGGGTCGAAACGAGCAGTACTTC. Protein sequence: CAGRGAGGRNEQYF.